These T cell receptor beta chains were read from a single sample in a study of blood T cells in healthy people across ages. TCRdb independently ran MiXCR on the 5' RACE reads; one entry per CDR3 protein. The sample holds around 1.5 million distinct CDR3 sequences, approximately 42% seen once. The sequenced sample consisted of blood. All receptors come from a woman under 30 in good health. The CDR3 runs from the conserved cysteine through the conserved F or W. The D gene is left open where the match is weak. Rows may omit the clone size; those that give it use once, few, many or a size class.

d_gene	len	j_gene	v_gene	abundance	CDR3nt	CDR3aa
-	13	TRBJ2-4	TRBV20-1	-	TGCAGTGAGGGCAGGAACGACAAAAACATTCAGTACTTC	CSEGRNDKNIQYF
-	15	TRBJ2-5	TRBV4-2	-	TGTGCCAGCAGCCAAGGAGAGACAGGCCAAGAGACCCAGTACTTC	CASSQGETGQETQYF
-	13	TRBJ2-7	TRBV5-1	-	TGCGCCAGCAGCTTGGGTTGGAAGAGCGAGCAGTACTTC	CASSLGWKSEQYF
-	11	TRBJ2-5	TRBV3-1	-	TGTGCCAGCAGCCAAGATCTGGTGCAGTACTTC	CASSQDLVQYF
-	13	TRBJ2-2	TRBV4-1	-	TGCGCCAGCAGCCGATGGGAGACCGGGGAGCTGTTTTTT	CASSRWETGELFF
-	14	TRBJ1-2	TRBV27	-	TGTGCCAGCAGCTGGGATGGAACTGACTATGGCTACACCTTC	CASSWDGTDYGYTF
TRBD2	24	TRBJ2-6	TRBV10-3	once	TGTGCCATCAGTCCACCGGGACCGAGACCACTAGCGGGAGGTCCAAGATCTGGGGCCAACGTCCTGACTTTC	CAISPPGPRPLAGGPRSGANVLTF
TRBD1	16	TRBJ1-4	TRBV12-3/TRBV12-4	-	TGTGCCAGCAGTCCCCTGGACAGGGACAAGAAGGAAAAACTGTTTTTT	CASSPLDRDKKEKLFF
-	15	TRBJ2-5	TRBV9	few	TGTGCCAGCAGCGTAGGGGGGGGCCTCCAAGAGACCCAGTACTTC	CASSVGGGLQETQYF
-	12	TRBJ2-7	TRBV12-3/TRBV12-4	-	TGTGCCAGCAGTCACCTCCGGGACGAGCAGTACTTC	CASSHLRDEQYF
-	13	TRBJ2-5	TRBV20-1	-	TGCAGTGCTAGGGGGGCCGCTAGAAATGAGCAGTACTTC	CSARGAARNEQYF
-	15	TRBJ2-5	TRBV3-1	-	TGTGCCAGCAGGTTCAAGGGGGGAGCCCAAGAGACCCAGTACTTC	CASRFKGGAQETQYF
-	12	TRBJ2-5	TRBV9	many	TGTGCCAGCAGCGGAGACCAAGAGACCCAGTACTTC	CASSGDQETQYF
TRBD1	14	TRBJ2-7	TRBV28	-	TGTGCCAGCAGAATACCGGGACAGGTCCACGAGCAGTACTTC	CASRIPGQVHEQYF
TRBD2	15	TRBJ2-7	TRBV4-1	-	TGCGCCAGCAGCCAAGTGCGAGCGGGAGACAATGAGCAGTACTTC	CASSQVRAGDNEQYF
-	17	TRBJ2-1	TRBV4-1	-	TGCGCCAGCAGCCAAGTCCCCAGCACGAGCTCCTACAATGAGCAGTTCTTC	CASSQVPSTSSYNEQFF
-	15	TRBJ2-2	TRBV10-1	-	TGCGCCAGCAGTGAGTCGCTCCCGGGCGCCGGGGAGCTGTTTTTT	CASSESLPGAGELFF
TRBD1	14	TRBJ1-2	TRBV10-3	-	TGTGCCATCAGTGAGGGACAGGGAGGCTATGGCTACACCTTC	CAISEGQGGYGYTF
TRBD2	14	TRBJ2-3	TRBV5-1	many	TGTGCCAGCAGCTTAGCGGGGTTCACAGATACGCAGTATTTT	CASSLAGFTDTQYF
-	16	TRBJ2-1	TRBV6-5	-	TGTGCCAGCAGTTACTCGAGATCAAGGGGGGGTAAAGAGCAGTTCTTC	CASSYSRSRGGKEQFF
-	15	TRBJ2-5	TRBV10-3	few	TGTGCCATCGCGGCGGGGGCCCGGTACCAAGAGACCCAGTACTTC	CAIAAGARYQETQYF
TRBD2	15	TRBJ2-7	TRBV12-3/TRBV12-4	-	TGTGCCAGCACCGTAACTAGCGGGTACTCCTACGAGCAGTACTTC	CASTVTSGYSYEQYF
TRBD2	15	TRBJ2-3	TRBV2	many	TGTGCCAGCAACGGACTAGCGGGAGGAGGTAATACGCAGTATTTT	CASNGLAGGGNTQYF
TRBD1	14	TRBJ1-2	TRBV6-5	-	TGTGCCGCAAGACAGGGGGCGAGTGGGTATGGCTACACCTTC	CAARQGASGYGYTF
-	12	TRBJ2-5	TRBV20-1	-	TGCAGTGCTAGAGAGGGTGAAAATGAGCAGTACTTC	CSAREGENEQYF
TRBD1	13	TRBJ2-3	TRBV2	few	TGTGCCAGCAGGGGGACAGACACAGATACGCAGTATTTT	CASRGTDTDTQYF
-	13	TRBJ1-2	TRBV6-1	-	TGTGCCAGCAGCGGCATACAGGGAAATGGCTACACCTTC	CASSGIQGNGYTF
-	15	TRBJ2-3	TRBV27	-	TGTGCCAGCACCCCTCATCCCCCTAGAGAAGATACGCAGTATTTT	CASTPHPPREDTQYF
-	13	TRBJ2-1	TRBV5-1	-	TGCGCCAGCAGCTTGGAAGCTAGGAATGAGCAGTTCTTC	CASSLEARNEQFF
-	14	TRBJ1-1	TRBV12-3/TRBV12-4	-	TGTGCCAGCAGTAACACAGGGCCGAACACTGAAGCTTTCTTT	CASSNTGPNTEAFF
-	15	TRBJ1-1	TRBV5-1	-	TGCGCCAGCAGCTTTGTTCAGGGCACGAACACTGAAGCTTTCTTT	CASSFVQGTNTEAFF
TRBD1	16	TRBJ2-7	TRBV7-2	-	TGTGCCAGCAGCTCCCCCAGTGGGGACAGACCCTACGAGCAGTACTTC	CASSSPSGDRPYEQYF
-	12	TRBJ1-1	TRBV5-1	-	TGCGCCAGCAGCTTGGAGCCGACAAGGGCTTTCTTT	CASSLEPTRAFF
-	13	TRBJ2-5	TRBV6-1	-	TGTGCCAGCGCCCCTACACTGGAAGAGACCCAGTACTTC	CASAPTLEETQYF